This entry lists 11 T cell receptor beta chains sequenced from one sample in a study of blood T cell repertoires in COVID-19. Repertoires were generated with immunoSEQ multiplex PCR, while TCRdb's copy carries only in-frame clones and drops some. The repertoire holds around 190,000 clones, with more than 70% as singletons. The sample comprised peripheral blood. The origin of the receptors is a man aged 45-65 years with COVID-19, enrolled during active disease.

The rearrangement links TRBV5-4 to TRBJ1-6; D remains ambiguous. Trimming removed 4 bases at V and 5 bases at J, with 13 bases between. Germline CDR1 and CDR2: SGHNT and YYREEE (reference sequence). The CDR3 totals 15 residues. The DNA of the CDR3 is TGTGCCAGCAGCCTACTTACGGGAAATAATTCACCCCTCCACTTT. This encodes CASSLLTGNNSPLHF.

This rearrangement joins TRBV18 to TRBJ2-7; D is ambiguous. The CDR3 is 16 residues long. The germline V and J ends were trimmed by 3 bases and 4 bases, with 19 bases remaining between them. Germline assignment: CDR1 KGHSH and CDR2 LQKENI. The CDR3 sequence: CASSPFAGPDTYEQYF. CDR3 in DNA: TGTGCCAGCTCACCTTTTGCAGGCCCCGATACATACGAGCAGTACTTC. Complete variable domain (other parts from reference TRBV18 and TRBJ2-7): NAGVMQNPRHLVRRRGQEARLRCSPMKGHSHVYWYRQLPEEGLKFMVYLQKENIIDESGMPKERFSAEFPKEGPSILRIQQVVRGDSAAYFCASSPFAGPDTYEQYFGPGTRLTVT.

This clone turned up a few times. V is TRBV10-1 and J is TRBJ2-1; D call uncertain. V lost 8 bases and J 0 bases, leaving 8 bases between the germline ends. In germline, CDR1 is WNHNN, CDR2 SYGVQD (reference sequence). The CDR3 is 13 amino acids. CDR3 sequence: CASAPGSYNEQFF. The CDR3 nucleotides are TGCGCCAGCGCCCCGGGCTCCTACAATGAGCAGTTCTTC.

The chain recombines TRBV7-6 with TRBJ2-7; no definite D call. Germline lookup yields CDR1 SGHVS and CDR2 FNYEAQ. This CDR3 comprises 16 residues. V was cut by 3 bases and J by 2 bases, with 17 bases left in between. The CDR3 coding sequence is TGTGCCAGCAGCTTCAGTTATAGAGGTAATACCTACGAGCAGTACTTC. Residues: CASSFSYRGNTYEQYF.

The chain is built from TRBV5-1 and TRBJ2-1; no definite D call. The length of the CDR3 is 15 residues. V lost 0 bases to trimming and J lost 4 bases, with 11 bases between them. From germline, CDR1 is SGHRS and CDR2 YFSETQ. CDR3 amino acids: CASSLARTEYNEQFF. In DNA form, the CDR3 reads TGCGCCAGCAGCTTGGCGCGTACGGAGTACAATGAGCAGTTCTTC.

The chain uses TRBV29-1 and TRBJ2-5; TRBD1 aligns across 9 bases. This CDR3 region has 15 residues. V was clipped by 6 bases and J by 4 bases; unmatched bases: 12. The germline CDR1 and CDR2 sequences are SQVTM and ANQGSEA. The CDR3 bases are TGCAGCGTCCTTAACCATGACAGGGGGGTAGAGACCCAGTACTTC. Its protein is CSVLNHDRGVETQYF.

The chain recombines TRBV7-3 with TRBJ1-1; no clear D. This CDR3 has 14 residues. From germline, CDR1 is SGHTA and CDR2 FQGTGA. The V gene lost 2 bases and the J gene lost 4 bases, with 11 bases spanning the gap. The CDR3 bases are TGTGCCAGCAGCTTAGGTCAGGTCGGCACTGAAGCTTTCTTT. The encoded protein is CASSLGQVGTEAFF.

The DNA for the CDR3 is TGCGCCAGCAGCTTGGGAGCAGGGATCCAAGAGACCCAGTACTTC. Its protein product is CASSLGAGIQETQYF. The rearrangement joins TRBV5-1 to TRBJ2-5; TRBD1 might be the D (5 bases). This CDR3 has 15 residues. V lost 0 bases and J 1 base, leaving 10 bases between the germline ends. CDR1 SGHRS and CDR2 YFSETQ come from the germline V gene. Complete variable domain (other parts from reference TRBV5-1 and TRBJ2-5): KAGVTQTPRYLIKTRGQQVTLSCSPISGHRSVSWYQQTPGQGLQFLFEYFSETQRNKGNFPGRFSGRQFSNSRSEMNVSTLELGDSALYLCASSLGAGIQETQYFGPGTRLLVL.

This clone was observed once. The chain couples TRBV19 to TRBJ1-1, with TRBD1 as a possible D gene (5 bases). The V end lost 6 bases, the J end lost 4 bases, and 15 bases lay between the germline ends. This CDR3 has 14 residues. The V gene's germline CDR1 is LNHDA and CDR2 SQIVND (reference sequence). The CDR3 region has the DNA TGTGCCAGTAGGGATCAGGGTCCTGGCACTGAAGCTTTCTTT. Its protein product is CASRDQGPGTEAFF. The variable domain in full, completed from reference TRBV19 and TRBJ1-1, reads DGGITQSPKYLFRKEGQNVTLSCEQNLNHDAMYWYRQDPGQGLRLIYYSQIVNDFQKGDIAEGYSVSREKKESFPLTVTSAQKNPTAFYLCASRDQGPGTEAFFGQGTRLTVV.

V usage is TRBV7-4 and J usage is TRBJ1-4; D gene uncertain. V was shortened by 6 bases and J by 0 bases, with 17 bases between the two germline ends. The CDR3 runs to 17 residues. The germline CDR1 and CDR2 sequences are SGHVT and SQSDAQ. The CDR3 loop reads CASRALPGLATNEKLFF. The CDR3 DNA reads as TGTGCCAGCAGGGCCCTCCCTGGCCTTGCAACTAATGAAAAACTGTTTTTT.

The chain links TRBV19 to TRBJ2-6; D is ambiguous. The V and J ends lost 7 bases and 0 bases respectively, with 10 bases between them. CDR1 and CDR2 (germline): LNHDA, SQIVND (reference sequence). This CDR3 spans 15 amino acids. The DNA of the CDR3 is TGTGCCAGTATGGCAGGATCCTCTGGGGCCAACGTCCTGACTTTC. This codes for CASMAGSSGANVLTF. The whole variable domain, remainder taken from reference TRBV19 and TRBJ2-6, is DGGITQSPKYLFRKEGQNVTLSCEQNLNHDAMYWYRQDPGQGLRLIYYSQIVNDFQKGDIAEGYSVSREKKESFPLTVTSAQKNPTAFYLCASMAGSSGANVLTFGAGSRLTVL.